This TCR beta chain was found in a study of CD8 T cells in Susac syndrome. In germline, CDR1 is SGHDT, CDR2 YYEEEE. This CDR3 is 15 amino acids long. V was shortened by 4 bases and J by 0 bases, with 11 bases between the two germline ends. While CD8+ and CD4+ T cells were isolated negatively, TEMRA cells were enriched by FACS. Random hexamers were used to reverse transcribe an amount of roughly 0.45 to 1 ug RNA. Multiplex PCR with immunoSEQ amplified the TCR beta CDR3 across 54 Vbeta and 13 Jbeta. TCRdb passed the immunoSEQ multiplex PCR reads through MiXCR, listing each CDR3 protein once. The sample has hundreds of thousands of distinct CDR3 sequences; 85% to 95% are singletons.

This receptor was obtained from a human donor with multiple sclerosis. The V and J genes are TRBV5-6 and TRBJ1-3; D is perhaps TRBD1 (5 bases). Sequences were obtained from CD4+ T cells from PBMCs. The CDR3 nucleotides read TGTGCCAGCAGCCTACAGGCTTTCTCTGGAAACACCATATATTTT. Amino acid sequence: CASSLQAFSGNTIYF.